This T cell receptor beta chain was profiled in a study of blood T cell repertoires in COVID-19. On the study more broadly: Italy, Spain and the United States were the sources of the convalescent and acute COVID-19 samples. T cells, B-cell-depleted T cells, or PBMCs provided the cDNA or gDNA that served as material.

As originally analysed: Amplification with reference gene primers provided the estimates of nucleated cell counts. The repertoire was sequenced with immunoSEQ multiplex PCR; TCRdb's copy has only in-frame clones and lacks some. V, J and clone size are those of that table, while D and trimming were read from the DNA. The table has some 22,000 clones, roughly 88% seen once. The CDR3 runs to 20 residues. Germline CDR1 MDHEN, CDR2 SYDVKM. V was pared by 6 bases and J by 0 bases, with 18 bases of the junction left unmatched. This clone was recorded once. The chain carries TRBV28 and TRBJ1-5; TRBD1 matches at 9 bases. Material: peripheral blood. The clonotype originates from a man of 80 years or more with active or convalescent COVID-19. CDR3 DNA sequence: TGTGCCAGCAGCCCTGGTAGCGGGACAGGGATAAAGGGTAGCAATCAGCCCCAGCATTTT. Translation: CASSPGSGTGIKGSNQPQHF.